Listed here are 7 T cell receptor beta chains from one sample, sequenced in a study of blood T cell repertoires in COVID-19. This table comes from immunoSEQ multiplex PCR, and its TCRdb copy is limited to in-frame clones, with some not included. The sample lists about 40,000 clones; approximately 90% were seen once. Specimen: peripheral blood. Every receptor here comes from a man aged 45-65 years with active COVID-19.

CDR3 in DNA: TGTGCCACCAGCAGAGCGGGAGGGGACGGTGAGACCCAGTACTTC. It yields the protein CATSRAGGDGETQYF. The V gene is TRBV15, the J gene TRBJ2-5; 8 positions match TRBD2. This CDR3 region has 15 residues. In germline, CDR1 is LNHNV, CDR2 YYDKDF (reference sequence). V gave up 1 base and J gave up 5 bases; unmatched junction bases: 6.

The rearrangement joins TRBV6-5 to TRBJ1-1; no clear D gene. Per germline, CDR1 MNHEY and CDR2 SVGAGI. The CDR3 consists of 15 residues. Trimming left V 0 bases short and J 7 bases short, with 15 bases between. CDR3 sequence reads: CASSYSGSVGFEAFF. The DNA of the CDR3 is TGTGCCAGCAGTTACTCGGGGAGCGTTGGGTTTGAAGCTTTCTTT.

The chain joins TRBV18 to TRBJ2-5; 8 nucleotides align to TRBD2. This CDR3 comprises 12 residues. V lost 11 bases to trimming and J lost 1 base; unmatched junction nucleotides: 3. Germline CDR1 is KGHSH and CDR2 is LQKENI. This CDR3 reads CACGGLQETQYF. The CDR3 bases are TGTGCCTGCGGGGGGCTCCAAGAGACCCAGTACTTC.

This clone was detected only a few times. The genes are TRBV15 and TRBJ2-3; 10 bases match TRBD2. The CDR3 has 16 residues. Germline assignment: CDR1 LNHNV and CDR2 YYDKDF (reference sequence). V dropped 0 bases and J dropped 2; count of bases not matched to a gene: 2. The CDR3 DNA reads TGTGCCACCAGCAGAGAGCTAGCGGGAGTCACAGATACGCAGTATTTT. It translates to CATSRELAGVTDTQYF.

In its sample, this clone was seen once. The chain is built from TRBV5-1 and TRBJ2-5; the D gene is possibly TRBD2 (6 bases). Germline V gene sequence: CDR1 SGHRS, CDR2 YFSETQ. CDR3 length: 13 residues. V lost 7 bases to trimming and J lost 1 base, with 11 bases between them. CDR3 amino acids: CASGGTFQETQYF. CDR3 nucleotides: TGCGCCAGCGGAGGGACTTTCCAAGAGACCCAGTACTTC.

V usage is TRBV5-1 and J usage is TRBJ1-6; possibly TRBD1 for D (6 bases). Trimming pared 2 bases from V and 6 bases from J, leaving 15 bases between. This CDR3 has 16 residues. CDR1 and CDR2 (germline): SGHRS, YFSETQ. In nucleotides, the CDR3 is TGCGCCAGCAGCTTCGACCGGGACATGCTTAATTCACCCCTCCACTTT. It specifies CASSFDRDMLNSPLHF.

The chain couples TRBV7-9 to TRBJ2-1; 14 nucleotides align to TRBD2. J gave up 7 bases and V 3 bases, and 5 bases lay outside the gene matches. The CDR3 has 16 amino acids. Germline V gene lookup returns CDR1 SEHNR and CDR2 FQNEAQ (reference sequence). DNA for the CDR3: TGTGCCAGCAGCTTGGAGGGGACTAGCGGGAGTAATGAGCAGTTCTTC. Amino acid sequence: CASSLEGTSGSNEQFF. Together with reference TRBV7-9 and TRBJ2-1, the CDR3 gives the full variable domain: DTGVSQNPRHKITKRGQNVTFRCDPISEHNRLYWYRQTLGQGPEFLTYFQNEAQLEKSRLLSDRFSAERPKGSFSTLEIQRTEQGDSAMYLCASSLEGTSGSNEQFFGPGTRLTVL.